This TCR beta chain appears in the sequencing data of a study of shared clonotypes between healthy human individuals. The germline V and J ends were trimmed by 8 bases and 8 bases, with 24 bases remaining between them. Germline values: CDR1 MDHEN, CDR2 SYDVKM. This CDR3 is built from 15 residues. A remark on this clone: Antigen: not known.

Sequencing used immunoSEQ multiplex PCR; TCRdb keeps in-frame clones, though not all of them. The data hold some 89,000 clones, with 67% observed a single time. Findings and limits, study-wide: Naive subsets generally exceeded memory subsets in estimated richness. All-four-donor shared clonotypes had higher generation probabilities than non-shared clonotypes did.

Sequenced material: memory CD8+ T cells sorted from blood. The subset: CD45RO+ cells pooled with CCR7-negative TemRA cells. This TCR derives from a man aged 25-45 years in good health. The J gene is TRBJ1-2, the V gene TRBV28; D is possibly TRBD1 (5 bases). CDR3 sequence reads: CASRGSAGSQYGYTF. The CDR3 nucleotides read TGTGCCAGCCGCGGTTCAGCAGGGAGCCAATACGGCTACACCTTC.